This T cell receptor beta chain was observed in a study of OX40 agonist ivuxolimab in advanced cancers. This table comes from immunoSEQ multiplex PCR, and its TCRdb copy is limited to in-frame clones, with some not included. The sample has 70,000 to 100,000 clones, 84% seen once. CDR3 length equals 15 residues. Trimming pared 0 bases from V and 0 bases from J, leaving 8 bases between. Germline V gene data show CDR1 as SGHNT and CDR2 as YENEEA. The chain uses TRBV11-3 and TRBJ1-1; D call uncertain. This sequence was found in an adult with an advanced solid tumor such as melanoma, head and neck, liver or kidney cancer. Sequencing used CD4+ or CD8+ T cells sorted from blood, obtained in a trial of the OX40 agonist ivuxolimab. The CDR3 reads CASSLDSRLNTEAFF. CDR3 bases: TGTGCCAGCAGCTTAGATTCACGGCTGAACACTGAAGCTTTCTTT.